This entry features one TCR beta chain sequence. Its target is not known. Several immunoSEQ plates held equal portions of the genomic DNA taken from each subset. Sequencing used immunoSEQ multiplex PCR; TCRdb keeps in-frame clones, though not all of them. The table records 1.5 million to 2.5 million clones, approximately 94% of them present only once. Naive CD8 cells were CD45RO-negative, positively selected for CCR7, excluding terminally differentiated effector memory CD45RA+ cells. This specimen comes from a study of shared clonotypes between healthy human individuals. Across the whole study: A donor's plate count was three for CD4 naive and three for CD4 memory; CD8 naive had two and CD8 memory one. Whole-study results and caveats: An anticipated effect of sequencing depth on clonotype sharing among donors was recognized.

Per germline, CDR1 WSHSY and CDR2 SAAADI. CDR3 length: 12 amino acids. Trimming stripped 7 bases from V and 10 bases from J, with 16 bases between. The receptor was derived from a man between 18 and 35 years old in good health. Sequenced: naive CD8+ T cells sorted from blood. This chain links TRBV10-2 with TRBJ1-2; D remains ambiguous. The CDR3 is CASTALGSVYTF. The DNA for the CDR3 is TGCGCCAGCACTGCTCTCGGAAGTGTCTACACCTTC.